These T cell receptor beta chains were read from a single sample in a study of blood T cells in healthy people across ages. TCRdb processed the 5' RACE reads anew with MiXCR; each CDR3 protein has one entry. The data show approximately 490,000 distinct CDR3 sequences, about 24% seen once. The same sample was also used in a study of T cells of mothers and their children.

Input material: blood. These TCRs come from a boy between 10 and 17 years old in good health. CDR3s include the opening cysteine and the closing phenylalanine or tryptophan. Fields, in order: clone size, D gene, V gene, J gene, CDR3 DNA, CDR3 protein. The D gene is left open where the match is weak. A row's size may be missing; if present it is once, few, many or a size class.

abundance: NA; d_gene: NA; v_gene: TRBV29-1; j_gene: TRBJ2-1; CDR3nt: TGCAGCGTTGACCGAGGACCGGAGGGTGAGCAGTTCTTC; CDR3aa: CSVDRGPEGEQFF
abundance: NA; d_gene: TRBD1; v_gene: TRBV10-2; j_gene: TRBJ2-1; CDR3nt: TGCGCCAGCAGACCCGGGACAGGGGCCCCGAATGAGCAGTTCTTC; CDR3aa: CASRPGTGAPNEQFF
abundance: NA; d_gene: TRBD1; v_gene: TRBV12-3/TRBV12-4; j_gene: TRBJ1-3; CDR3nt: TGTGCCAGCAGACCGGGACAGGGGATAGGAAACACCATATATTTT; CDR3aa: CASRPGQGIGNTIYF
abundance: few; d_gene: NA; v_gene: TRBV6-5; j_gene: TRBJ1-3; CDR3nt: TGTGCCAGCAGTTACGGGGGTTCTGGAAACACCATATATTTT; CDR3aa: CASSYGGSGNTIYF
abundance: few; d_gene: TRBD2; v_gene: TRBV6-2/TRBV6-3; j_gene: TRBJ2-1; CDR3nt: TGTGCCAGCAGTCGTCGGGCGGGAGGGACCAATGAGCAGTTCTTC; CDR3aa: CASSRRAGGTNEQFF
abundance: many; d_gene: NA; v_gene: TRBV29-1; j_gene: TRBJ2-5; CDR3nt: TGCAGCGTGGATACAGGGAAGGGGGAGACCCAGTACTTC; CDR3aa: CSVDTGKGETQYF
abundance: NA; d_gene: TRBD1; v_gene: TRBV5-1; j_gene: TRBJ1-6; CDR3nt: TGCGCCAGCAGCTCGACCGGGACAGGGTCGGATTCACCCCTCCACTTT; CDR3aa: CASSSTGTGSDSPLHF
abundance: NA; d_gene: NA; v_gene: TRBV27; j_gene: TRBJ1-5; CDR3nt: TGTGCCAGCAGTTTATCGCCGGGGGGCGCGGGACAGCCCCAGCATTTT; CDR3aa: CASSLSPGGAGQPQHF
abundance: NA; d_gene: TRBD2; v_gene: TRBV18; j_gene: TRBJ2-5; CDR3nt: TGTGCCAGCTCACCAGGGACTAGCGGAAGCCAAGAGACCCAGTACTTC; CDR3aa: CASSPGTSGSQETQYF
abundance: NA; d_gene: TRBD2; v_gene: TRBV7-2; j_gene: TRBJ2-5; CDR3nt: TGTGCCAGCAGCTTAGGGACTAGCGGGGGCCGCTTACAAGAGACCCAGTACTTC; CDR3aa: CASSLGTSGGRLQETQYF
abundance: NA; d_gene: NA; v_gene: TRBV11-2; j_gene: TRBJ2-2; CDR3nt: TGTGCCAGCAGCCCCCGAGGAGGGGTCAACACCGGGGAGCTGTTTTTT; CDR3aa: CASSPRGGVNTGELFF
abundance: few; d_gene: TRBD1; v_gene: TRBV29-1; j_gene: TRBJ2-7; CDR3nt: TGCAGCGTTTCGACAGGGGGCAACGAGCAGTACTTC; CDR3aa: CSVSTGGNEQYF
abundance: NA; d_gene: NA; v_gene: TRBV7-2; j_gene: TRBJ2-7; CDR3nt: TGTGCCAGCAGCGTAAAGGGGTTCTACGAGCAGCACTTC; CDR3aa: CASSVKGFYEQHF
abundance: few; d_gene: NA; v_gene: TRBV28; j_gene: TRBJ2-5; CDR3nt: TGTGCCAGCAGTTTAACTAGCAAAGAGACCCAGTACTTC; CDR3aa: CASSLTSKETQYF
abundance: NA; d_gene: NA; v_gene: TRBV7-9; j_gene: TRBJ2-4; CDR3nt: TGTGCCAGCGTCAATTCTTGGGGGGACATTCAGTACTTC; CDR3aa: CASVNSWGDIQYF
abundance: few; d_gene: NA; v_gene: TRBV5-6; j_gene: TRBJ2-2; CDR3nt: TGTGCCAGCAGCTTGGACAGGATGAACACCGGGGAGCTGTTTTTT; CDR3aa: CASSLDRMNTGELFF
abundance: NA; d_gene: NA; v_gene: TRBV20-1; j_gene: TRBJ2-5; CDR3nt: TGCAGTGCTAGACGCCCAGGGTACCAAGAGACCCAGTACTTC; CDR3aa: CSARRPGYQETQYF
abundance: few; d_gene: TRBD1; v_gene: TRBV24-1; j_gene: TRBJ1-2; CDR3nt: TGTGCCACCAGCGGAATCGACAGGGGGCTTAACTATGGCTACACCTTC; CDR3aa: CATSGIDRGLNYGYTF
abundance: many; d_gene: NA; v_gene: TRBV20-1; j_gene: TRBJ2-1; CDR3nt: TGCAGTGCTAGAGTCAAGGTGGAGAGGTCCTACAATGAGCAGTTCTTC; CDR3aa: CSARVKVERSYNEQFF
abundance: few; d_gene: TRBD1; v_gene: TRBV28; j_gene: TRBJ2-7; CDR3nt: TGTGCCAGCAGTGCCGGGACAGGGAACTACGAGCAGTACTTC; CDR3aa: CASSAGTGNYEQYF
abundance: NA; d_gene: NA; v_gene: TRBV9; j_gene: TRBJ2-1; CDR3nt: TGTGCCAGCAGCGCAGGGGTGGGCCATAGTCCCTACAATGAGCAGTTCTTC; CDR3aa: CASSAGVGHSPYNEQFF
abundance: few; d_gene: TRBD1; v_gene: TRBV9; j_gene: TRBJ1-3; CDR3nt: TGTGCCAGCAGCGCCACAGGGACAGAAACTGGAAACACCATATATTTT; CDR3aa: CASSATGTETGNTIYF
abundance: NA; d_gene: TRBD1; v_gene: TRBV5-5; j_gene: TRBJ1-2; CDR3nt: TGTGCCAGCAGCTTCTCCGAACAGGGGATCAACTATGGCTACACCTTC; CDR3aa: CASSFSEQGINYGYTF
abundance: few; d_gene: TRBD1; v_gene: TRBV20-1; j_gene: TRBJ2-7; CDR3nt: TGCAGTGCTAAAACAGGGGGTGCCACCTACGAGCAGTACTTC; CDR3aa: CSAKTGGATYEQYF
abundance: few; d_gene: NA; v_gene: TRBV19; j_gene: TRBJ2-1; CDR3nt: TGTGCCGTAGCTGGGACAGCGGGCCTTCGGGAGCAGTTCTTC; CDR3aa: CAVAGTAGLREQFF
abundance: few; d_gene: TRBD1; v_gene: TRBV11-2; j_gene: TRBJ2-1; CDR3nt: TGTGCCAGCAGAATGAAGGGGGCGCCCGATGAGCAGTTCTTC; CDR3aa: CASRMKGAPDEQFF
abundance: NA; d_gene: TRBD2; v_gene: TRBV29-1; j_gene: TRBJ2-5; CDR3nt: TGCAGCGTTGAATCTAGCGGGGGGCCCCAAGAGACCCAGTACTTC; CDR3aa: CSVESSGGPQETQYF
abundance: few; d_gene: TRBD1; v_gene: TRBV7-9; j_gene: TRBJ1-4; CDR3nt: TGTGCCAGCAGCGCCACCGGGACAGGTAGTGAAAAACTGTTTTTT; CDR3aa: CASSATGTGSEKLFF
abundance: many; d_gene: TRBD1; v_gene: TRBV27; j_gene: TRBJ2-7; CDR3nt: TGTGCCAGCAGTCGAAGCGGTTACCCGGGACAGGGGACCTACGAGCAGTACTTC; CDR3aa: CASSRSGYPGQGTYEQYF
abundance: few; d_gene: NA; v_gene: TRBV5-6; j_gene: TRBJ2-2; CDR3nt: TGTGCCAGCAGCTTGGCCGGGATTAACACCGGGGAGCTGTTTTTT; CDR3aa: CASSLAGINTGELFF
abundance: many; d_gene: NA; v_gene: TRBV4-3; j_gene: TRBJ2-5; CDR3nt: TGCGCCAGCAGCCCCACACTAGCGAGCCACAGGGGTGAGACCCAGTACTTC; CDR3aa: CASSPTLASHRGETQYF
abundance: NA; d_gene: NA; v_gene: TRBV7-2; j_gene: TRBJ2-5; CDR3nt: TGTGCCAGCAGCTTAGGACAGGTACAGACCCAGTACTTC; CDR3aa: CASSLGQVQTQYF
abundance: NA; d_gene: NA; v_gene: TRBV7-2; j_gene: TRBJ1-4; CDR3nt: TGTGCCAGCAGCCCCTCGTCGGAATATGAAAAACTGTTTTTT; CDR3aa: CASSPSSEYEKLFF
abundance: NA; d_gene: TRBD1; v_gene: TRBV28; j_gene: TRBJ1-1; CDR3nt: TGTGCCAGCAGAAGGACAGGGGTCACTGAAGCTTTCTTT; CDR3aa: CASRRTGVTEAFF
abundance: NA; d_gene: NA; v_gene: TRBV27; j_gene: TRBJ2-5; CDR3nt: TGTGCCATTACTCAGTACCAAGAGACCCAGTACTTC; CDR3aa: CAITQYQETQYF
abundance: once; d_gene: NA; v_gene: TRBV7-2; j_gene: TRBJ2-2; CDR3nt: TGTGCCAGCAGCTTCGGCCCTTTGGGGGGCGGGGCGCTGTTTTTT; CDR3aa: CASSFGPLGGGALFF